This TCR beta chain originates from a study of T cells in Graves' hyperthyroidism and ophthalmopathy. Turning to the study itself: Peripheral blood was obtained at initial diagnosis, preceding any treatment.

Study outcomes and limitations: A model of 13 V-J features distinguished ophthalmopathy from stable hyperthyroidism.

This clonotype occurred a few times. The antigen is unknown. The investigators amplified TCR beta CDR3 regions from RNA transcripts. Researchers ran a first-round RT-PCR on the TCR CDR3 using the HTBI primer set. TCRdb re-called the multiplex PCR reads with MiXCR, one entry per CDR3 protein. This table has about 360,000 distinct CDR3 sequences, around 14% appearing once. Graves' hyperthyroidism showing no ophthalmopathy progression within 18 months was considered stable. Uncontrolled infections, other autoimmune diseases, pregnancy or lactation led to exclusion of patients. Germline values: CDR1 KGHDR, CDR2 SFDVKD. The V end was cut by 4 bases, the J end by 2 bases, with 11 bases between. The CDR3 is 14 residues long.

V usage is TRBV24-1 and J usage is TRBJ2-7; D is unresolved. This sequence originates from a young woman with Graves' hyperthyroidism. The material sequenced was blood. In DNA, the CDR3 is TGTGCCACCAGTGAGAGGTTTTCCGCCTACGAGCAGTACTTC. Translated: CATSERFSAYEQYF.